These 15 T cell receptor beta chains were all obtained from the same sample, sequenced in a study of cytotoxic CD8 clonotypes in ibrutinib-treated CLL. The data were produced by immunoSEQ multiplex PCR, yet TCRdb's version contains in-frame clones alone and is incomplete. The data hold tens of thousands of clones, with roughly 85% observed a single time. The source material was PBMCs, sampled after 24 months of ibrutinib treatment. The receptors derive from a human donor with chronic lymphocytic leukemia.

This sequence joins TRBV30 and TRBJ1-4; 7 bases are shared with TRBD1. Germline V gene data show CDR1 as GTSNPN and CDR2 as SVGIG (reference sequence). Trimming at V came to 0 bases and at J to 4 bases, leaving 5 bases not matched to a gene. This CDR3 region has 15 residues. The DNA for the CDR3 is TGTGCCTGGAGTGTTGGGACAGTTTATAATGAAAAACTGTTTTTT. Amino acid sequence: CAWSVGTVYNEKLFF.

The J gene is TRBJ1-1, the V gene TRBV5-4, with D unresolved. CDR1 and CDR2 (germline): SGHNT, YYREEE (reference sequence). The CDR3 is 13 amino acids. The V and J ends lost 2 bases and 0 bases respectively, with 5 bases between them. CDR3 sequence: CASSFGLNTEAFF. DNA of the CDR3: TGTGCCAGCAGCTTTGGGTTGAACACTGAAGCTTTCTTT.

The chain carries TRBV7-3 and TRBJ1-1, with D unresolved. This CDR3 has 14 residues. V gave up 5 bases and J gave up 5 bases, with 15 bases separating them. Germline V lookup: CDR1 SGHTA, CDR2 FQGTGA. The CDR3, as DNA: TGTGCCAGCAGCCTACAAGGTAGGGTGACTGAAGCTTTCTTT. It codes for CASSLQGRVTEAFF.

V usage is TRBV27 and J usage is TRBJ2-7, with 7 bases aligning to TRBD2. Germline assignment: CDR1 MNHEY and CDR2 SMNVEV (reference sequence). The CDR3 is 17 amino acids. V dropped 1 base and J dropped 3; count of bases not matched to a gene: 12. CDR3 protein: CASSLWSGHGGIYEQYF. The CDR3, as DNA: TGTGCCAGCAGTTTATGGTCGGGCCACGGGGGGATCTACGAGCAGTACTTC.

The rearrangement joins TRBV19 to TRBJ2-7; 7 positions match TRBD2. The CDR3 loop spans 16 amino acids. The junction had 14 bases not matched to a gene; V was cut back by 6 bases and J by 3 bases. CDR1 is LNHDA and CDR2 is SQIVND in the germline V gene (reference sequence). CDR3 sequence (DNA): TGTGCCAGTAGCCCCGGGGGGAGGCTAGCGAACTACGAGCAGTACTTC. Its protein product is CASSPGGRLANYEQYF.

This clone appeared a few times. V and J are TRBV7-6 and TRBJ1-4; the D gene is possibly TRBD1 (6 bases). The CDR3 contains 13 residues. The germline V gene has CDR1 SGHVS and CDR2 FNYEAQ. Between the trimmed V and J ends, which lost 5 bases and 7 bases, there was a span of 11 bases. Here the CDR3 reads CASSIQGSEKLFF. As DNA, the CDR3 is TGTGCCAGCAGCATCCAGGGGTCTGAAAAACTGTTTTTT.

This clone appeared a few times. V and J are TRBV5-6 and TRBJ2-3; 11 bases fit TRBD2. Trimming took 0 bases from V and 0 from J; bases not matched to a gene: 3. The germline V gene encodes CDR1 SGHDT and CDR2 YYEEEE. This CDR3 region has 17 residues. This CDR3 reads CASSLGLAGPSTDTQYF. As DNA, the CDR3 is TGTGCCAGCAGCTTGGGACTAGCGGGGCCTAGCACAGATACGCAGTATTTT.

CDR3 sequence: CASRGGQATNTEAFF. DNA for the CDR3: TGTGCCAGCAGGGGTGGACAGGCGACGAACACTGAAGCTTTCTTT. V gene TRBV28 combines with J gene TRBJ1-1; 7 positions match TRBD1. Germline V gene lookup returns CDR1 MDHEN and CDR2 SYDVKM. CDR3 length: 15 residues. V was clipped by 6 bases and J by 1 base; unmatched bases: 8.

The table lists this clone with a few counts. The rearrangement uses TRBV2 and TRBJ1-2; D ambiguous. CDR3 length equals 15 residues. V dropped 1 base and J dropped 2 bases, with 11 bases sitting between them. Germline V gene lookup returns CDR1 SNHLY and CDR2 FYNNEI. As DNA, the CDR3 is TGTGCCAGCAGTGAAGGGGCAAACACCAACTATGGCTACACCTTC. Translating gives CASSEGANTNYGYTF. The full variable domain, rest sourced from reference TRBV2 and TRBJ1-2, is EPEVTQTPSHQVTQMGQEVILRCVPISNHLYFYWYRQILGQKVEFLVSFYNNEISEKSEIFDDQFSVERPDGSNFTLKIRSTKLEDSAMYFCASSEGANTNYGYTFGSGTRLTVV.

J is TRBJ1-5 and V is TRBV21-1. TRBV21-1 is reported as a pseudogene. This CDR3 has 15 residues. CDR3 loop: CASSRVRRGNQPQHF. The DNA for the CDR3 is TGTGCCAGCAGCAGGGTTCGTAGAGGCAATCAGCCCCAGCATTTT.

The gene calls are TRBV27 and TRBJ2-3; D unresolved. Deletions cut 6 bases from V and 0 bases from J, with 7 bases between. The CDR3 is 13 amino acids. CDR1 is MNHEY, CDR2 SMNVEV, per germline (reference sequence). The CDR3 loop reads CASRAASTDTQYF. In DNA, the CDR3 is TGTGCCAGCAGGGCAGCTAGCACAGATACGCAGTATTTT.

The CDR3 DNA is TGTGCCAGCTGGAAAGTAAGGGGGGATACGCAGTATTTT. Its translation: CASWKVRGDTQYF. The V call is TRBV28, the J call TRBJ2-3; TRBD1 is a possible D gene (6 bases). Trimming cost V 8 bases and J 6 bases, with 15 bases left between them. The CDR3 spans 13 residues. Germline V gene sequence: CDR1 MDHEN, CDR2 SYDVKM.

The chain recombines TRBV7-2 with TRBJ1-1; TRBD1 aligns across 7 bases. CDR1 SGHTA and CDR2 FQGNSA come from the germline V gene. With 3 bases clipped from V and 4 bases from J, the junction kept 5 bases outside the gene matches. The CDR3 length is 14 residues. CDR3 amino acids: CASSFGQAFTEAFF. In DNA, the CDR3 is TGTGCCAGCAGCTTCGGACAGGCCTTCACTGAAGCTTTCTTT.

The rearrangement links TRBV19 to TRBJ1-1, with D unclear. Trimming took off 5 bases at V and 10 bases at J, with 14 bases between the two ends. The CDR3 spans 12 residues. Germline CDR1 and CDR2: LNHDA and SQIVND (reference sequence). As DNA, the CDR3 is TGTGCCAGTAGTCCAGGCCCCGAGGGAGCTTTCTTT. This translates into CASSPGPEGAFF.

The CDR3 DNA is TGTGCCTGGAGCCCCACCGGCGGACAAGAGACCCAGTACTTC. Translated, it gives CAWSPTGGQETQYF. V and J are TRBV30 and TRBJ2-5; D is ambiguous. The length of the CDR3 is 14 residues. The germline CDR1 and CDR2 sequences are GTSNPN and SVGIG (reference sequence). Trimming pared 3 bases from V and 2 bases from J, leaving 13 bases between.